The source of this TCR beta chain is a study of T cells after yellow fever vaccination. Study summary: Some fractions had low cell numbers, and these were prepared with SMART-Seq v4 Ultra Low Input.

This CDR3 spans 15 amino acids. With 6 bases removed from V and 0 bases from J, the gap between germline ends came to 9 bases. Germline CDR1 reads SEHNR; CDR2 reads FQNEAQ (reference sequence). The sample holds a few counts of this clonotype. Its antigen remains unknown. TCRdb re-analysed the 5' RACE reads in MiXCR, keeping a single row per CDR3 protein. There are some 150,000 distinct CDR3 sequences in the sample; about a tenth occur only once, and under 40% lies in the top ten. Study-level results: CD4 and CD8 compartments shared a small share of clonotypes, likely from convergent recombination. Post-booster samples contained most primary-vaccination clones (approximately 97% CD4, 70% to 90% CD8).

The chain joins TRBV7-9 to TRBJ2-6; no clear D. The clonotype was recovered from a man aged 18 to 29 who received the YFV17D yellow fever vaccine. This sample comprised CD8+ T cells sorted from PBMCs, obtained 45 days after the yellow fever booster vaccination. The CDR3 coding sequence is TGTGCCAGCAGTCGCTGGGACTCTGGGGCCAACGTCCTGACTTTC. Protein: CASSRWDSGANVLTF.